Listed below are T cell receptor beta chains from one sample, sequenced in a study of regulatory T cells in long-lasting Graves disease. TCRdb re-derived calls from the multiplex PCR reads in MiXCR, one entry per CDR3 protein. The sample includes a few hundred thousand distinct CDR3 sequences, around 22% of them seen just once. Sequencing was performed on peripheral blood mononuclear cells (PBMCs), taken when the disease was refractory, from a patient treated with antithyroid drugs. These receptors originate from a female donor with Graves disease. CDR3s include the opening cysteine and the closing phenylalanine or tryptophan. The D gene is left open where the match is weak. Clone size appears in some rows only: once, few, many, or a class for an expanded clone.

j_call d_call cdr3_length v_call clone_size cdr3_nt cdr3_aa
TRBJ1-4 TRBD1 13 TRBV2 . TGTGCCAGCACCGGGACAGAGGGTGAAAAACTGTTTTTT CASTGTEGEKLFF
TRBJ1-5 TRBD1 20 TRBV19 . TGTGCCAGTAAGCCCCTATCTGGCGGACAGGGGGCTTCTGGCAATCAGCCCCAGCATTTT CASKPLSGGQGASGNQPQHF
TRBJ1-1 . 14 TRBV6-5 . TGTGCCAGCAGTTATCAGTTGAAGAACACTGAAGCTTTCTTT CASSYQLKNTEAFF
TRBJ1-1 . 14 TRBV10-2 many TGCGCCAGCAGTGAGATAGGGGGGTTCTCTGAAGCTTTCTTT CASSEIGGFSEAFF
TRBJ1-1 . 15 TRBV12-3/TRBV12-4 few TGTGCCAGCAGTTTATATGGGGGAGTGTACACTGAAGCTTTCTTT CASSLYGGVYTEAFF
TRBJ1-2 . 12 TRBV20-1 . TGCAGTGCAATCGCCGCAAACTATGGCTACACCTTC CSAIAANYGYTF
TRBJ2-7 . 13 TRBV11-1 few TGTGCCAGCGGGGCCCCCGCTCTCTACGAGCAGTACTTC CASGAPALYEQYF
TRBJ1-6 . 14 TRBV9 . TGTGCCAGCAGCAGACTCGGATTTAGAACGCCCCTCCACTTT CASSRLGFRTPLHF
TRBJ2-7 . 15 TRBV5-1 . TGCGCCAGCAGCACCGGACAGGGAGGGGCTAGGGAGCAGTACTTC CASSTGQGGAREQYF
TRBJ2-7 TRBD2 16 TRBV11-2 many TGTGCCAGCAGTCGTACCGGGACTAGCGGGATCGGAGAGCAGTACTTC CASSRTGTSGIGEQYF
TRBJ1-2 . 15 TRBV28 many TGTGCCAGCAGTTCTCCAGACAGCCTGTTCTATGGCTACACCTTC CASSSPDSLFYGYTF
TRBJ1-6 . 14 TRBV6-1 few TGTGCCAGCAGTGTGGAAGGGACCAATTCACCCCTCCACTTT CASSVEGTNSPLHF
TRBJ2-2 . 14 TRBV12-3/TRBV12-4 few TGTGCCAGCAGGGACCTTGTAGACACCGGGGAGCTGTTTTTT CASRDLVDTGELFF
TRBJ2-7 TRBD2 15 TRBV27 . TGTGCCAGCAGCCTCGGGGCGGGAGGAGCAAACGAGCAGTACTTC CASSLGAGGANEQYF
TRBJ2-2 . 14 TRBV29-1 few TGCAGCGCCTCAACAGGGCTGGGCACCGGGGAGCTGTTTTTT CSASTGLGTGELFF
TRBJ1-2 . 12 TRBV18 few TGTGCCAGCTCACGGAGGGATGGTGGCTACACCTTC CASSRRDGGYTF
TRBJ1-1 . 15 TRBV11-2 . TGTGCCAGCAATATGAACAGGCCCTTCAACACTGAAGCTTTCTTT CASNMNRPFNTEAFF
TRBJ2-7 . 13 TRBV6-1 few TGTGCCAGCAACAGGGACGGCTCCTACGAGCAGTACTTC CASNRDGSYEQYF
TRBJ1-2 . 14 TRBV24-1 many TGTGCCACCAGTGATGGAGGAGCCAACTATGGCTACACCTTC CATSDGGANYGYTF
TRBJ2-7 . 14 TRBV11-2 many TGTGCCAGCAGCTTAGGAGGGACAAACTACGAGCAGTACTTC CASSLGGTNYEQYF
TRBJ2-2 TRBD1 19 TRBV7-3 . TGTGCCAGCAGCTTAACAGCAAAAAGGACAGGGGGACACACCGGGGAGCTGTTTTTT CASSLTAKRTGGHTGELFF
TRBJ1-2 . 16 TRBV25-1 . TGTGCCAGCAGTGAGGATGAGGTGGGGAACTATTATGGCTACACCTTC CASSEDEVGNYYGYTF
TRBJ2-1 TRBD2 17 TRBV15 . TGTGCCACCAGCAGGGATCTCGGCGGGAGGGCCGGGGATGAGCAGTTCTTC CATSRDLGGRAGDEQFF
TRBJ1-1 . 18 TRBV19 . TGTGCCAGTCTTACGCCCGTGACAGGAATGATGAAGAACACTGAAGCTTTCTTT CASLTPVTGMMKNTEAFF
TRBJ1-5 . 13 TRBV20-1 many TGCAGTGCTAGGGCTCCGAGCAATCAGCCCCAGCATTTT CSARAPSNQPQHF
TRBJ2-7 TRBD1 12 TRBV28 many TGTGCCAGCAGGAGGGACAGCTACGAGCAGTACTTC CASRRDSYEQYF
TRBJ2-7 . 14 TRBV5-5 . TGTGCCAGCAGCTTGGACAGCTATGTTGAATGGCAGTACTTC CASSLDSYVEWQYF
TRBJ1-2 TRBD1 13 TRBV19 few TGTGCCAGTAAGGCAGGGGGCGACTATGGCTACACCTTC CASKAGGDYGYTF
TRBJ1-2 . 14 TRBV30 many TGTGCCTGGATACAAATACCGAATGGATATGGCTACACCTTC CAWIQIPNGYGYTF
TRBJ2-7 . 14 TRBV29-1 . TGCAGCGTTCAAGGCCCGGGGAGGCTCGACGAGCAGTACTTC CSVQGPGRLDEQYF
TRBJ2-7 . 15 TRBV3-1 . TGTGCCAGCAGCTCCCCCGTAGGGGCAGGCTACGAGCAGTACTTC CASSSPVGAGYEQYF
TRBJ2-7 . 13 TRBV29-1 few TGCAGCGTTGGAGCTGGGAGCTCCTACGAGCAGTACTTC CSVGAGSSYEQYF
TRBJ2-7 . 15 TRBV15 . TGTGCCACCAGCAGGACGGGGGAACTCTCCTACGAGCAGTACTTC CATSRTGELSYEQYF
TRBJ1-1 . 12 TRBV29-1 many TGCAGCGTTGATAAGGGGATGCTTGAAGCTTTCTTT CSVDKGMLEAFF
TRBJ2-5 TRBD1 16 TRBV7-9 few TGTGCCAGCAGCCGTAGGACAGGGGGCTTAAGGGAGACCCAGTACTTC CASSRRTGGLRETQYF
TRBJ2-2 . 13 TRBV12-3/TRBV12-4 many TGTGCCGGTGGGGCGGGCACAACCGGGGAGCTGTTTTTT CAGGAGTTGELFF
TRBJ1-2 . 15 TRBV3-1 . TGTGCCAGCAGTCCTACTTACGCTGGGTTGTGGGGCTACACCTTC CASSPTYAGLWGYTF
TRBJ2-7 TRBD2 13 TRBV5-1 . TGCGCCAGCAGGTCCAGCGGGAGGGCCGAGCAGTACTTC CASRSSGRAEQYF
TRBJ2-5 TRBD1 17 TRBV5-5 few TGTGCCAGCAGCTTGGTGGTGGGCAGGGGGCCTCAAGAGACCCAGTACTTC CASSLVVGRGPQETQYF
TRBJ2-7 TRBD1 15 TRBV6-5 . TGTGCCAGCAGTTTCCGGGACAGGGGGCAGTACGAGCAGTACTTC CASSFRDRGQYEQYF
TRBJ1-4 TRBD1 16 TRBV19 . TGTGCCAGTAGCAAATCGCCGGGACAGGGTGGTGAAAAACTGTTTTTT CASSKSPGQGGEKLFF